Reported below is one T cell receptor (beta chain). What it recognizes is unknown. The sample belongs to a study of CXCR3-negative and CXCR3-positive naive CD8 T cells. UMI-labeled 5' RACE TRB cDNA libraries were prepared from the cells. TCRdb reworked the 5' RACE reads into one entry per CDR3 protein, no DNA. The sample table includes 85,000 to 120,000 distinct CDR3 sequences. The sorting of each CD8+ T cell subset was done in triplicate, at about 300,000 cells each. Regarding the study as a whole: Diversity was high in both naive subsets and much lower in memory cells. More hydrophobic TRB CDR3s were found in CXCR3-positive naive cells than in CXCR3-negative naive cells.

The TCR comes from a human donor in good health. Some clones in this sample may be carry-over from other donors' samples. Sequenced input: naive CXCR3+ CD8+ T cells from blood. The subset: CD45RO-CCR7+CD27+CD95- naive CD8+ T cells expressing CXCR3 (TNR3+).

The CDR3 spells CASSLLAGSNTGELFF. V and J are TRBV5-6 and TRBJ2-2. Germline CDR1 reads SGHDT; CDR2 reads YYEEEE. The CDR3 runs 16 residues.